Listed below are T cell receptor beta chains from one sample, sequenced in a study of cytomegalovirus exposure and HLA in healthy donors. Here immunoSEQ multiplex PCR was the method, and the copy in TCRdb shows in-frame clones only, minus some. The table has 150,000 to 200,000 clones, approximately 80% seen once. The sequenced sample consisted of PBMCs. The receptors shown here come from a woman between 50 and 59 years old in good health and CMV-seropositive. Each CDR3 is given with its conserved first and last residue. Fields, in order: D gene, clone size, V gene, J gene, CDR3 DNA, CDR3 protein. A D gene is named only where the DNA matches it firmly. Size is omitted from some rows. Given values are once, few, many or a class for expanded clones.

NA	NA	TRBV6-5	TRBJ2-3	TGTGCCAGCTGCCTAAGGGGCAGTACGCAGTATTTT	CASCLRGSTQYF
NA	once	TRBV19	TRBJ2-1	TGTGCCAGTAGCCCGGGGGTAGTCAATGAGCAGTTCTTC	CASSPGVVNEQFF
TRBD2	NA	TRBV18	TRBJ2-1	TGTGCCAGCTCACCGAGCGGGAGGGAACAGGGGGTTGAGCAGTTCTTC	CASSPSGREQGVEQFF
NA	NA	TRBV28	TRBJ2-3	TGTGCCAGCAGTCGGACAGACACAGATACGCAGTATTTT	CASSRTDTDTQYF
TRBD2	NA	TRBV30	TRBJ2-7	TGTGCCTGGAGTGTAAAGGGGCGCGGGGGCGAGCAGTACTTC	CAWSVKGRGGEQYF
NA	NA	TRBV6-5	TRBJ1-3	TGTGCCAGCAGTGCGGACAGAAGATCTGGAAACACCATATATTTT	CASSADRRSGNTIYF
TRBD2	NA	TRBV9	TRBJ2-3	TGTGCCAGCACCGTAGCGGGGGGGCTCACAGATACGCAGTATTTT	CASTVAGGLTDTQYF
NA	NA	TRBV5-6	TRBJ2-5	TGTGCCAGCAGCTGGAGGGAGGCGACTAAAGAGACCCAGTACTTC	CASSWREATKETQYF
TRBD2	NA	TRBV7-2	TRBJ2-7	TGTGCCAGCAGCTTCCGGGAGGGCCCGTACGAGCAGTACTTC	CASSFREGPYEQYF
TRBD1	NA	TRBV18	TRBJ2-5	TGTGCCAGCTCAATGGGACAGGCGCTTTCGGATTCCATAGAGACCCAGTACTTC	CASSMGQALSDSIETQYF
NA	NA	TRBV28	TRBJ1-1	TGTGCCAGCAGTCAACCCCGCGGCACTGAAGCTTTCTTT	CASSQPRGTEAFF
NA	once	TRBV19	TRBJ2-1	TGTGCCAGTAGTCCAGACCTTACAGGCCTGGGGTACAATGAGCAGTTCTTC	CASSPDLTGLGYNEQFF
TRBD1	NA	TRBV14	TRBJ2-3	TGTGCCAGCAGTCGGGACAGGAGACTTAATACCCAGTATTTT	CASSRDRRLNTQYF
NA	NA	TRBV19	TRBJ2-3	TGTGCCAGTAGCGGGGTGGGACACCCTAGCACAGATACGCAGTATTTT	CASSGVGHPSTDTQYF
NA	NA	TRBV6-5	TRBJ2-2	TGTGTAACCTCAAAGCAGGGGGGCACCGGGGAGCTGTTTTTT	CVTSKQGGTGELFF
TRBD1	NA	TRBV10-3	TRBJ1-3	TGTGCCATCACCCGGGACAGTTCTGGAAACACCATATATTTT	CAITRDSSGNTIYF
NA	NA	TRBV29-1	TRBJ1-1	TGCAGCGTTGGAGGGTTGAACACTGAAGCTTTCTTT	CSVGGLNTEAFF
NA	NA	TRBV2	TRBJ1-5	TGTGCCAGCAGTGAGGACAGTGCACACAATCAGCCCCAGCATTTT	CASSEDSAHNQPQHF
TRBD1	NA	TRBV9	TRBJ1-1	TGTGCCAGCAGCCACGACAGGGCCACTGAAGCTTTCTTT	CASSHDRATEAFF
NA	NA	TRBV7-3	TRBJ2-3	TGTGCCAGCAGCTTAGGGCGCAGCACAGATACGCAGTATTTT	CASSLGRSTDTQYF
NA	NA	TRBV7-2	TRBJ2-7	TGTGCCAGCAGCTTCCAGGGTTCAGCCGCGCAGTACTTC	CASSFQGSAAQYF
NA	NA	TRBV6-6	TRBJ2-7	TGTGCCAGCAGTTACGACGGACAGACGGGCTACGAGCAGTACTTC	CASSYDGQTGYEQYF
NA	NA	TRBV11-2	TRBJ2-7	TGTGCCAGCAGCTTAGAGAGCTCCTACGAGCAGTACTTC	CASSLESSYEQYF
NA	NA	TRBV7-2	TRBJ1-2	TGTGCCAGCAGCCAACGGCGGGGGGAACTCGATGGCTACACCTTC	CASSQRRGELDGYTF
NA	NA	TRBV19	TRBJ2-1	TGTGCCAGTAGCAGCCTCTCAGGCAATGAGCAGTTCTTC	CASSSLSGNEQFF
NA	NA	TRBV7-9	TRBJ1-5	TGTGCCAGCAGCTTTGGTAGTCGCAATCAGCCCCAGCATTTT	CASSFGSRNQPQHF
NA	NA	TRBV2	TRBJ1-4	TGTGCCAGCAAAAGAACCTCAGGGTCCGGTGAAAAACTGTTTTTT	CASKRTSGSGEKLFF
NA	few	TRBV5-4	TRBJ1-2	TGTGCCAGCAGCTTGGTAGCTGGGGGCAACGGCTACACCTTC	CASSLVAGGNGYTF
NA	NA	TRBV19	TRBJ1-5	TGTGCCAGTAGCAAAGTGGGGGGAGGCCATCAGCCCCAGCATTTT	CASSKVGGGHQPQHF
NA	NA	TRBV10-3	TRBJ2-7	TGTGCCATCGGACACGACGAGCAGTACTTC	CAIGHDEQYF
NA	NA	TRBV11-3	TRBJ1-2	TGTGCCAGCAGCACCCTCTCAGGGGGCTACACCTTC	CASSTLSGGYTF
NA	NA	TRBV7-9	TRBJ2-7	TGTGCCAGCAGCCGCGACAGGTACGAGCAGTACTTC	CASSRDRYEQYF
NA	few	TRBV9	TRBJ2-3	TGTGCCAGCAGCGTGCAGGGGTCCCTCACAGATACGCAGTATTTT	CASSVQGSLTDTQYF
NA	NA	TRBV9	TRBJ1-1	TGTGCCAGCAGCGTAGAACGGGTGAACACTGAAGCTTTCTTT	CASSVERVNTEAFF
NA	once	TRBV7-6	TRBJ2-3	TGTGCCAGCAGCTTACGACAGGACACCTATAGCACAGATACGCAGTATTTT	CASSLRQDTYSTDTQYF
TRBD1	NA	TRBV29-1	TRBJ1-2	TGCAGCGTTGAAGATCTCGCCCGAAACAGGGGGAATGGCTACACCTTC	CSVEDLARNRGNGYTF
NA	NA	TRBV9	TRBJ1-5	TGTGCCAGCAGCTACGGACCACCGGAGGGGAATCAGCCCCAGCATTTT	CASSYGPPEGNQPQHF